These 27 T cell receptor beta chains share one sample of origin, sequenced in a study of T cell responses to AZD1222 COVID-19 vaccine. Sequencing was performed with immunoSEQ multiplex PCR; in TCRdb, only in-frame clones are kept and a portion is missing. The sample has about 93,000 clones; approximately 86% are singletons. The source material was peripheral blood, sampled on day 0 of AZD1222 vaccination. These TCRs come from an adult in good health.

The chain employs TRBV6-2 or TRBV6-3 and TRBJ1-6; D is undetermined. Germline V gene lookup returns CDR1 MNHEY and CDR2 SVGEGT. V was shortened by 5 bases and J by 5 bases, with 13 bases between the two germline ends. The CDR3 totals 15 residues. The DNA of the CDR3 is TGTGCCAGCAGTAACCGACGGTACGATAATTCACCCCTCCACTTT. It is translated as CASSNRRYDNSPLHF.

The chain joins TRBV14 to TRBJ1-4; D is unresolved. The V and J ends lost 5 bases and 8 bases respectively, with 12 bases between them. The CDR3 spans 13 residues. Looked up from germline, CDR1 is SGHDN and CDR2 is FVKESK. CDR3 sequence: CASSVGVAEKLFF. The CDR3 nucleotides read TGTGCCAGCAGCGTAGGAGTGGCGGAAAAACTGTTTTTT. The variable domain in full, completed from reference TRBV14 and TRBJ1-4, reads EAGVTQFPSHSVIEKGQTVTLRCDPISGHDNLYWYRRVMGKEIKFLLHFVKESKQDESGMPNNRFLAERTGGTYSTLKVQPAELEDSGVYFCASSVGVAEKLFFGSGTQLSVL.

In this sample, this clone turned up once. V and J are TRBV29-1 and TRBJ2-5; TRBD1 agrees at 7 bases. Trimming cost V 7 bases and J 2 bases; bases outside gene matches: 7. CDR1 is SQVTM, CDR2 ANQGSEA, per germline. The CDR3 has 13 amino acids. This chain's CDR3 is CSARGQPQETQYF. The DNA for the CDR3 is TGCAGCGCCCGGGGACAGCCTCAAGAGACCCAGTACTTC.

CDR3 nucleotide sequence: TGTGCCAGCAGTCTCGACAGGGGGCCGAACACTGAAGCTTTCTTT. It encodes CASSLDRGPNTEAFF. The chain combines TRBV7-9 with TRBJ1-1; 10 bases agree with TRBD1. Germline CDR1 and CDR2: SEHNR and FQNEAQ (reference sequence). The J segment lost 1 base and the V segment lost 6 bases, leaving 5 bases of the junction unmatched. There are 15 residues in the CDR3.

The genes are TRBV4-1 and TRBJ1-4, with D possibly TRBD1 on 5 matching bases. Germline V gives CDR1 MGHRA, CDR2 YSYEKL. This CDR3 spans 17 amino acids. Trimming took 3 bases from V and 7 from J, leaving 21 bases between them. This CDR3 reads CASSHGVTGTAGEKLFF. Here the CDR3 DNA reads TGCGCCAGCAGCCACGGCGTCACAGGTACTGCCGGTGAAAAACTGTTTTTT.

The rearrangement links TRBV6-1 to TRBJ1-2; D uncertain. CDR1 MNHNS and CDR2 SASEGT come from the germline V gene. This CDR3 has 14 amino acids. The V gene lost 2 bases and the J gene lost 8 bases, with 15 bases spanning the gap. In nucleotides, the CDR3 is TGTGCCAGCAGTGAACAAGTGAGGACGGGAGGCTACACCTTC. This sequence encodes CASSEQVRTGGYTF.

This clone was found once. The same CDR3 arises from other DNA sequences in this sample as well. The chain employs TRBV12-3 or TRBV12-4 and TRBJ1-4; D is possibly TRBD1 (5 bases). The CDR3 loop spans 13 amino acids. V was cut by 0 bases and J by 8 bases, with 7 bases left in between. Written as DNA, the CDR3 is TGTGCCAGCAGTTTAGCTGGGACCGAAAAACTGTTTTTT. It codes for CASSLAGTEKLFF.

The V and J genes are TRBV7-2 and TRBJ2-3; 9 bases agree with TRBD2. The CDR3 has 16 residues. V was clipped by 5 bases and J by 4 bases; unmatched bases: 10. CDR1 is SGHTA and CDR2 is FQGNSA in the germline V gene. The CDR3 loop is CASSPPGGGGADTQYF. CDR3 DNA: TGTGCCAGCAGCCCCCCGGGCGGGGGGGGCGCAGATACGCAGTATTTT.

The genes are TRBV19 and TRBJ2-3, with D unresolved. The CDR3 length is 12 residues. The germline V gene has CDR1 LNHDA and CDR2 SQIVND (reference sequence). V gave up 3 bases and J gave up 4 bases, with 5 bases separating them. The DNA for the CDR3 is TGTGCCAGTAGTATCCCAGCAGATACGCAGTATTTT. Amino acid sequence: CASSIPADTQYF.

CDR3 nucleotide sequence: TGTGCCAGCGCCCGACAGACGCAGAACACTGAAGCTTTCTTT. Amino acid sequence: CASARQTQNTEAFF. The chain recombines TRBV9 with TRBJ1-1, with D possibly being TRBD1 (5 bases). CDR1 is SGDLS and CDR2 is YYNGEE in the germline V gene. The CDR3 is made up of 14 amino acids. Between the trimmed V and J ends, which lost 7 bases and 1 base, there was a span of 14 bases.

CDR3 sequence reads: CASSQEGRRGNYGYTF. The CDR3 DNA reads as TGTGCCAGCAGCCAAGAGGGGCGCAGGGGCAACTATGGCTACACCTTC. The chain carries TRBV11-3 and TRBJ1-2, with a weak D call TRBD1 (6 bases). CDR3 length: 16 residues. V was pared by 5 bases and J by 2 bases, with 18 bases between. The germline V gene encodes CDR1 SGHNT and CDR2 YENEEA.

For the CDR3, the DNA is TGTGCCAGCAGCGTAGATCTAGATACGCAGTATTTT. Translation gives CASSVDLDTQYF. The chain joins TRBV9 to TRBJ2-3; unclear D gene. Trimming removed 0 bases at V and 5 bases at J, with 4 bases between. CDR3 length equals 12 residues. Germline CDR1 is SGDLS and CDR2 is YYNGEE.

CDR3 nucleotides: TGTGCCAGCAGTTTATCGGCCGGGAACCCAACCTACGAGCAGTACTTC. Translating it yields CASSLSAGNPTYEQYF. V usage is TRBV27 and J usage is TRBJ2-7, with D maybe TRBD2 (5 bases). CDR3 length: 16 amino acids. V lost 0 bases, J lost 2 bases, and 14 bases lay in between. Per germline, CDR1 MNHEY and CDR2 SMNVEV (reference sequence).

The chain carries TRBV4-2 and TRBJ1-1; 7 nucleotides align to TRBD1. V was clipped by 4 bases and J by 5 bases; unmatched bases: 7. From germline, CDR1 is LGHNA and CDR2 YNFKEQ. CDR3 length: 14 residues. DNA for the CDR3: TGTGCCAGCAGCCCTCAGGGGGGGATGACTGAAGCTTTCTTT. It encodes CASSPQGGMTEAFF.

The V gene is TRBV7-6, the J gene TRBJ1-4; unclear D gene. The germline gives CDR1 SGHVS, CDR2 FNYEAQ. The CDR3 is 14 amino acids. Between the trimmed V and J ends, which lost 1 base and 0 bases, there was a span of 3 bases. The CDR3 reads CASSLGATNEKLFF. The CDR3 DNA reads TGTGCCAGCAGCTTAGGTGCAACTAATGAAAAACTGTTTTTT.

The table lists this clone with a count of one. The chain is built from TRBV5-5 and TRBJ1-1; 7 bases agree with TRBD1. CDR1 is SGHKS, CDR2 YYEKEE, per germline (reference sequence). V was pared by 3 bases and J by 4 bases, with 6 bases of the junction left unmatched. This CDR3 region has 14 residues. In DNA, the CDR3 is TGTGCCAGCAGCTATACTGACAGGGTCACTGAAGCTTTCTTT. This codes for CASSYTDRVTEAFF.

CDR3 sequence: CASSLDTNQPQHF. DNA for the CDR3: TGCGCCAGCAGCTTGGACACCAATCAGCCCCAGCATTTT. V gene TRBV5-1 combines with J gene TRBJ1-5; D remains unclear. The CDR3 is made up of 13 amino acids. V lost 0 bases and J 3 bases, leaving 4 bases between the germline ends. CDR1 is SGHRS, CDR2 YFSETQ, per germline.

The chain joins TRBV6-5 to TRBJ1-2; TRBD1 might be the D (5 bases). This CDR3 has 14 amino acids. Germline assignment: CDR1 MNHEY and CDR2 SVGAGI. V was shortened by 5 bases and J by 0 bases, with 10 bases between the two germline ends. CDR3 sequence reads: CASSRGSTNYGYTF. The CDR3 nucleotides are TGTGCCAGCAGTAGGGGCAGTACTAACTATGGCTACACCTTC.

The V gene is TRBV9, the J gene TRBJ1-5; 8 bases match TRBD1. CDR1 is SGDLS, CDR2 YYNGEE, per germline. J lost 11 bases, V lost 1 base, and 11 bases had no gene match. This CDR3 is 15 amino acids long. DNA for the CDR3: TGTGCCAGCAGCGTAAGGAGGGACAGGCCCAGTGCCCAGCATTTT. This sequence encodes CASSVRRDRPSAQHF.

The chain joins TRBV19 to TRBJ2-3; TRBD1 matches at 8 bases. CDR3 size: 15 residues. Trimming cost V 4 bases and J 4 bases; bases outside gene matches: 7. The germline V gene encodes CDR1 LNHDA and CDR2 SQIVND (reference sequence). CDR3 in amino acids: CASSSRDRLSDTQYF. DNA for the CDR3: TGTGCCAGTAGTAGTAGGGACAGGTTGTCAGATACGCAGTATTTT.

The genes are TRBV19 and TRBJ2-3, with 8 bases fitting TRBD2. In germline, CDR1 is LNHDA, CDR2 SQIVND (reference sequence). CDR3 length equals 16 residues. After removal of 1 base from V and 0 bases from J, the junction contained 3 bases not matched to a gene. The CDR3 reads CASSIVASGSTDTQYF. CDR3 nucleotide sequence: TGTGCCAGTAGTATAGTGGCTAGCGGGAGCACAGATACGCAGTATTTT.

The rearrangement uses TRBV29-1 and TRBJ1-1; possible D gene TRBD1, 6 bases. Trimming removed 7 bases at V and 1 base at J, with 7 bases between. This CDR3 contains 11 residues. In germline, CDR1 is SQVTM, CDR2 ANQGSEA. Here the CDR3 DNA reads TGCAGCGCGACAGGGAACACTGAAGCTTTCTTT. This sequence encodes CSATGNTEAFF.

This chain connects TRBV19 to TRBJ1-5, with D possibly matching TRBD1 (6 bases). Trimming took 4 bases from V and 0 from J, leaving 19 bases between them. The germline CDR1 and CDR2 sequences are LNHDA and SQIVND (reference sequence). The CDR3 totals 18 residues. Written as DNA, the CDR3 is TGTGCCAGTAGTAGATTGTTACAGGGATTCTATAGCAATCAGCCCCAGCATTTT. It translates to CASSRLLQGFYSNQPQHF. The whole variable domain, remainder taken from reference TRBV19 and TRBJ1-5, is DGGITQSPKYLFRKEGQNVTLSCEQNLNHDAMYWYRQDPGQGLRLIYYSQIVNDFQKGDIAEGYSVSREKKESFPLTVTSAQKNPTAFYLCASSRLLQGFYSNQPQHFGDGTRLSIL.

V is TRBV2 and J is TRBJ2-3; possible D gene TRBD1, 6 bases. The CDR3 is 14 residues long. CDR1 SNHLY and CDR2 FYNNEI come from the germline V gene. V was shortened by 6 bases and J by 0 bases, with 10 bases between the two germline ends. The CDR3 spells CASSRDTSTDTQYF. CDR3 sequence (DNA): TGTGCCAGCAGCCGGGACACAAGCACAGATACGCAGTATTTT.

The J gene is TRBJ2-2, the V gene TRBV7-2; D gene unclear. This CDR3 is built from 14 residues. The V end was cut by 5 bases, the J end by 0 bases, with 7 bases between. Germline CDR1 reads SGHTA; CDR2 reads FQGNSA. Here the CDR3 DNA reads TGTGCCAGCAGCATACCCCCGAACACCGGGGAGCTGTTTTTT. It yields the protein CASSIPPNTGELFF.

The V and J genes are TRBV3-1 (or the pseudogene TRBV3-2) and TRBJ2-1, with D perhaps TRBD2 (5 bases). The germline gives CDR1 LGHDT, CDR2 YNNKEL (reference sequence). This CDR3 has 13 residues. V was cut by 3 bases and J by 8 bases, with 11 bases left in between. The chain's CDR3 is CASSHRPGDEQFF. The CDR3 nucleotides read TGTGCCAGCAGCCACCGACCCGGGGATGAGCAGTTCTTC.

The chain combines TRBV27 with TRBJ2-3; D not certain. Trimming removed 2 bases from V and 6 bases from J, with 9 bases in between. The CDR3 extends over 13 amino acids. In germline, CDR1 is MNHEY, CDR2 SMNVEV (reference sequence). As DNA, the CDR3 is TGTGCCAGCAGTTTAGCGTCATGGGATACGCAGTATTTT. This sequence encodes CASSLASWDTQYF.